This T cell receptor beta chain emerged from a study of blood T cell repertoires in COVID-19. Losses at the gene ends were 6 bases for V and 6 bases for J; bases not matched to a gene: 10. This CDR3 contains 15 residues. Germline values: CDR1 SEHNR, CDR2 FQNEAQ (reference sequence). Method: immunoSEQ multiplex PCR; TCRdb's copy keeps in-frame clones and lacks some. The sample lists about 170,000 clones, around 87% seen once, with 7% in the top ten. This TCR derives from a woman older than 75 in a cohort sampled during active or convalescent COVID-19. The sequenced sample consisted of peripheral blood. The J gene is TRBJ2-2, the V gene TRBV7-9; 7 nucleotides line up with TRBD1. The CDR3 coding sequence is TGTGCCAGCAGTCGGGGACAGACAGCGTCCGGGGAGCTGTTTTTT. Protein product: CASSRGQTASGELFF.